This T cell receptor beta chain was documented in a study of post-analysis software for immune sequencing data. Study at large: Relapsing-remitting, secondary progressive and progressive-relapsing forms of multiple sclerosis all featured among disease courses.

The CDR3 has 14 amino acids. V gave up 6 bases and J gave up 7 bases; unmatched junction bases: 9. Looked up from germline, CDR1 is DFQATT and CDR2 is SNEGSKA (reference sequence). Carried by the TCR beta cDNA libraries were unique molecular identifiers. Out of about 0.95 to 10 million T cells, roughly 0.5 million cDNA molecules were generated. TCRdb recomputed calls from the PCR reads with MiXCR, one row per CDR3 protein. The table shows 600,000 to 700,000 distinct CDR3 sequences, with roughly three fifths occurring only once. Findings and caveats of the study: Patients had higher frequencies than controls of roughly five TRBV segments, including TRBV5-6, TRBV5-1 and TRBV20-1. Samples prepared in the same batch strongly co-clustered by F measure. Among multiple sclerosis patients, normalized Chao1 diversity was significantly below that of controls.

Details on this clonotype: What it binds is not known.

This rearrangement joins TRBV20-1 to TRBJ2-4, with TRBD1 matching over 10 bases. The clonotype originates from a girl aged 2 to 10 with multiple sclerosis. Sequencing was performed on blood. The CDR3 sequence is CSATLRDRGNIQYF. DNA for the CDR3: TGCAGTGCAACCCTGAGGGACAGGGGCAACATTCAGTACTTC.